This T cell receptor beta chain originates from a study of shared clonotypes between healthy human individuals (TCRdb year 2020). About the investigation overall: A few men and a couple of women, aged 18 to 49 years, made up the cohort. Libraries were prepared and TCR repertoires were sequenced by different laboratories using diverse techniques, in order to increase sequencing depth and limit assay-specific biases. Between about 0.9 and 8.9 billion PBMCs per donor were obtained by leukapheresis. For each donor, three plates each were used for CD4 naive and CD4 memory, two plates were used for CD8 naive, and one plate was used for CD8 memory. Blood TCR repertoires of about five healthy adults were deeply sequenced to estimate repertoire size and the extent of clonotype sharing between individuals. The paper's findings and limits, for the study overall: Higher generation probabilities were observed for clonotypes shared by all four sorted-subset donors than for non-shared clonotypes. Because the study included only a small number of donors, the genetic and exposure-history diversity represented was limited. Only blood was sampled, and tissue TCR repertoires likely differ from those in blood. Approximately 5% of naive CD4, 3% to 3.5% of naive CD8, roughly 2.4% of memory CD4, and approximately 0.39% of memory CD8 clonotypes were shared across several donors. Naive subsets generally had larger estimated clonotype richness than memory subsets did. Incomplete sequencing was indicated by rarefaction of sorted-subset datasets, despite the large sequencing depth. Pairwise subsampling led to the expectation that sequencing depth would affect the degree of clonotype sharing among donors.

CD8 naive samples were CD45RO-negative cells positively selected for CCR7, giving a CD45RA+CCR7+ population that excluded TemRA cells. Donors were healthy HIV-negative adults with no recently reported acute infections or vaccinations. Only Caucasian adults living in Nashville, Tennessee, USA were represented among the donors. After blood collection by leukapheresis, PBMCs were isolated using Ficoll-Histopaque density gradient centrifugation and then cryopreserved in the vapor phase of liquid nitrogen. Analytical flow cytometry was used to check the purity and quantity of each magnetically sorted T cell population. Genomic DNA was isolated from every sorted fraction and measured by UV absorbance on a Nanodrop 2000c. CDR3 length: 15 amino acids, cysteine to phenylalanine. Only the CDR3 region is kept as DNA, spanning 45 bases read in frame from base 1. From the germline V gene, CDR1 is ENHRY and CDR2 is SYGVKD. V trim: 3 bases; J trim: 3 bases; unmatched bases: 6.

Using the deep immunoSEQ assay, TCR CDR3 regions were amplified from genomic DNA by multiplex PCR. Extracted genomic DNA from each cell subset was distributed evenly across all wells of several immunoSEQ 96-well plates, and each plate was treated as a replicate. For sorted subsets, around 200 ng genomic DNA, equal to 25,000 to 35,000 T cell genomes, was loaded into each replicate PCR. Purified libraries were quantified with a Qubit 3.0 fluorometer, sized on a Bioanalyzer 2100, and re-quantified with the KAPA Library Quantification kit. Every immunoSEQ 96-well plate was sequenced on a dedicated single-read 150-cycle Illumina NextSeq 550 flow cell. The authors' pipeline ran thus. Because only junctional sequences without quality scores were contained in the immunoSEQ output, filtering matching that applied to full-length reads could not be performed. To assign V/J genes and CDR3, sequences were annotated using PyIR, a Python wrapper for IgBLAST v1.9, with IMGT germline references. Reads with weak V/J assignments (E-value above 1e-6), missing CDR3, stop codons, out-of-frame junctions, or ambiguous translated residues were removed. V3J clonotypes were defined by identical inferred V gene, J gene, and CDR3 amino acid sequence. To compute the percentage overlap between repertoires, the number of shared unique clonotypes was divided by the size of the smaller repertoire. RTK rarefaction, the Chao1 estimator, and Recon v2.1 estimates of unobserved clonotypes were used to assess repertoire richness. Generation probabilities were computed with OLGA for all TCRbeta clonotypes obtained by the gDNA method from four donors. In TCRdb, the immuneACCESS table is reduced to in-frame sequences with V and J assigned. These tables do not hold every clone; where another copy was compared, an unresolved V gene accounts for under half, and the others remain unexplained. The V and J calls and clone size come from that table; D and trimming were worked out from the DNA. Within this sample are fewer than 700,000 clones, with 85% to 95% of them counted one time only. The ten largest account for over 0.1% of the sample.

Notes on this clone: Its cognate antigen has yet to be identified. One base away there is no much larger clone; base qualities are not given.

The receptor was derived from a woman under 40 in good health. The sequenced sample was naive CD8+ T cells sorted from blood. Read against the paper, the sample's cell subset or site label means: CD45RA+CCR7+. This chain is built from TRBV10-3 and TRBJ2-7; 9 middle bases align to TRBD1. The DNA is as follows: TGTGCCATCAGTGACCCCCCGGGACAGGGCTACGAGCAGTACTTC. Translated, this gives CAISDPPGQGYEQYF.